A selection of T cell receptor beta chains follows, all from one sample in a study of Graves' ophthalmopathy and Graves' hyperthyroidism. TCRdb used MiXCR to reprocess the multiplex PCR reads, holding one entry per CDR3 protein. Counted here are over a million distinct CDR3 sequences, around a third occurring once; the ten biggest clones make up over 8.5%. The sequenced material came from peripheral blood or thyroid tissue (not recorded which). These receptors were collected from an adult man with Graves' hyperthyroidism. Each CDR3 is given without its conserved first and last residue. The D gene is left open where the match is weak.

D gene,J gene,V gene,CDR3 length,CDR3 protein
TRBD1,TRBJ1-4,TRBV7-6,15,ASSVNRGGATNEKLF
-,TRBJ1-4,TRBV7-9,12,ASSPIEQDEKLF
TRBD1,TRBJ1-1,TRBV12-3/TRBV12-4,11,ATEVQGGTEAF
TRBD2,TRBJ2-1,TRBV9,13,ASSVISGRSNEQF
-,TRBJ1-1,TRBV7-6,11,ASSFSGNTEAF
-,TRBJ2-5,TRBV25-1,15,ASSEYRSQGFGETQY
-,TRBJ1-3,TRBV11-3,10,ASSREGSTIY
-,TRBJ1-6,TRBV7-9,10,ASSTGRSPLH
TRBD2,TRBJ2-5,TRBV7-2,14,ASSLNSGGHQETQY
TRBD2,TRBJ2-5,TRBV7-9,15,ASSLGPSGPVRETQY
TRBD1,TRBJ2-5,TRBV6-6,13,ASSPGTGNQETQY
-,TRBJ2-5,TRBV10-3,10,AISTAQAAQY
TRBD1,TRBJ1-6,TRBV7-8,12,ASIEGQGSSPLH
-,TRBJ1-2,TRBV12-3/TRBV12-4,11,ASGPGAGEGYT
-,TRBJ1-5,TRBV11-3,15,ASSTGQPNYSNQPQH
-,TRBJ2-7,TRBV18,11,ASSRDTLAEQY
-,TRBJ2-7,TRBV10-1,11,ASSAGLPDTQY
-,TRBJ1-4,TRBV6-1,14,ASRKWFLGFNEKLF
TRBD1,TRBJ1-2,TRBV5-8,14,ASSFGWTGANYGYT
-,TRBJ2-7,TRBV19,11,ASSTLAVDEQY
TRBD1,-,TRBV11-3,13,ASSTGQGALDEQF
TRBD1,TRBJ2-2,TRBV20-1,11,SVGRGHGGELF
-,TRBJ2-7,TRBV29-1,9,SEGATYEQY
TRBD2,TRBJ2-2,TRBV7-9,16,ASRHRTGPREPTGELF
TRBD1,TRBJ1-1,TRBV19,9,ASRGTVEAF
TRBD2,TRBJ2-7,TRBV10-3,11,AIMTSTSYEQY
-,TRBJ1-2,TRBV12-3/TRBV12-4,12,ASSLPGPSYGYT
-,TRBJ2-7,TRBV5-5,13,ASSIARASSYEQY
-,TRBJ2-6,TRBV19,13,ASKVRVSGANVLT
-,TRBJ2-5,TRBV10-3,11,AISGATQETQY
-,TRBJ2-7,TRBV20-1,13,SAKNYKGGDDEQY
-,TRBJ1-2,TRBV29-1,12,SAHSTGGAESYT
TRBD1,TRBJ2-7,TRBV7-9,13,ASRKNRDRGYEQH